Listed below are T cell receptor beta chains from one sample, sequenced in a study of T cells after yellow fever vaccination. TCRdb redid the calling of the 5' RACE reads with MiXCR, one entry per CDR3 protein. This sample yields some 80,000 distinct CDR3 sequences, of which about 14% are seen a single time; approximately 23% belongs to the top ten. Here the sequenced sample was CD8+ T cells not binding an NS4B(214-222) dextramer, sorted from PBMCs, taken roughly 20 days after the first yellow fever vaccination. Receptors were obtained from a man aged 18 to 30 who received the YFV17D yellow fever vaccine. The CDR3 runs from the conserved cysteine through the conserved F or W. The D gene is left open where the match is weak. Clone size is shown for a subset of rows, as once, few, many or a class of expanded clone.

d_call	clone_size	j_call	v_call	cdr3_nt	cdr3_aa
.	.	TRBJ1-1	TRBV27	TGTGCCAGCATAGGTCGGTTGAACACTGAAGCTTTCTTT	CASIGRLNTEAFF
.	.	TRBJ2-1	TRBV9	TGTGCCAGCAGCGTAGGGGGGGCTGTCTACGATGAGCAGTTCTTC	CASSVGGAVYDEQFF
.	.	TRBJ2-3	TRBV27	TGTGCCAGCGGTAGGGTCTCTCGCGAAGATACGCAGTATTTT	CASGRVSREDTQYF
TRBD2	.	TRBJ2-3	TRBV6-1	TGTGCCAGCAGCTCACCGGGGGGTAGAACAGATACGCAGTATTTT	CASSSPGGRTDTQYF
.	.	TRBJ2-1	TRBV10-3	TGTGCCATCAGTGAGTCTCCAGGTATTGTAAGCTCCTACAATGAGCAGTTCTTC	CAISESPGIVSSYNEQFF
TRBD2	few	TRBJ2-7	TRBV7-6	TGTGCCAGCAGCCCCGGGACTAGCGGAAGCTCCTACGAGCAGTACTTC	CASSPGTSGSSYEQYF
.	few	TRBJ2-1	TRBV6-2/TRBV6-3	TGTGCCAGCTCGGGCCCCCGGGGTGGTGAGCAGTTCTTC	CASSGPRGGEQFF
TRBD2	few	TRBJ2-1	TRBV28	TGTGCCAGCAAACCAAGGGACTACCGAGGTGAGCAGTTCTTC	CASKPRDYRGEQFF
TRBD2	.	TRBJ2-5	TRBV4-1	TGCGCCAGCAGCCCTACTCCGGGACTAGGGGAGGCCCAGTACTTC	CASSPTPGLGEAQYF
.	.	TRBJ1-1	TRBV27	TGTGCCAGCAGTTCTGGGGGGATCGGCACTGAAGCTTTCTTT	CASSSGGIGTEAFF
TRBD1	.	TRBJ2-1	TRBV4-1	TGCGCCAGCAGCCAAGATAGGGGACAGGGTAATGAGCAGTTCTTC	CASSQDRGQGNEQFF
.	few	TRBJ1-1	TRBV6-5	TGTGCCGTGGGTAACACTGAAGCTTTCTTT	CAVGNTEAFF
.	many	TRBJ1-2	TRBV7-6	TGTGCCAGCAGCCCCGGGACTGCCTATGGCTACACCTTC	CASSPGTAYGYTF
TRBD1	.	TRBJ1-6	TRBV4-1	TGCGCCAGCAGCCGGGGACAGAATAATTCACCCCTCCACTTT	CASSRGQNNSPLHF
.	.	TRBJ2-1	TRBV7-2	TGTGCCAGCAGCGAACGAAGGGGTGAGCAGTTCTTC	CASSERRGEQFF
.	few	TRBJ1-5	TRBV4-1	TGCGCCAGCAGCCAATCCGTCCCGCGGCAGCCCCAGCATTTT	CASSQSVPRQPQHF
.	.	TRBJ1-6	TRBV7-8	TGTGCCAGCAGCTTAGTTGTTTCGGGGGCTGTCGATTCACCCCTCCACTTT	CASSLVVSGAVDSPLHF
.	few	TRBJ2-4	TRBV11-1	TGTGCCAGCAGCTCAACGGGCGTTTCGTGGAGCGACTTCAAAAACATTCAGTACTTC	CASSSTGVSWSDFKNIQYF
TRBD2	.	TRBJ2-3	TRBV10-3	TGTGCCATCAGGATGACTAGCGGGGAGGGAGATACGCAGTATTTT	CAIRMTSGEGDTQYF
.	.	TRBJ2-5	TRBV15	TGTGCCACCAGCAGTGGCACCTCTGGCAGGGATGAGACCCAGTACTTC	CATSSGTSGRDETQYF
TRBD1	few	TRBJ1-4	TRBV5-1	TGCGCCAGCAGCACTTCGGGACAGTCTAATGAAAAACTGTTTTTT	CASSTSGQSNEKLFF
.	few	TRBJ2-7	TRBV7-2	TGTGCCAGCAGCCCTTTTTCGGGGGCCTACGAGCAGTACTTC	CASSPFSGAYEQYF
.	.	TRBJ1-6	TRBV6-4	TGTGCCAGCAGTGACTACGCAAGTGGGTCTAATTCACCCCTCCACTTT	CASSDYASGSNSPLHF
TRBD2	.	TRBJ2-7	TRBV28	TGTGCCAGCAGTTCCCCCCAATGGAGCGGGGGGGATACTTACGAGCAGTACTTC	CASSSPQWSGGDTYEQYF
.	.	TRBJ2-7	TRBV12-3/TRBV12-4	TGTGCCAGCACCCTCGTTGGGGGCCAAACCTACGAGCAGTACTTC	CASTLVGGQTYEQYF
.	.	TRBJ1-4	TRBV4-1	TGCGCCAGCAGCCCTCGCGTGGTACATGAAAAACTGTTTTTT	CASSPRVVHEKLFF
TRBD2	.	TRBJ2-3	TRBV7-9	TGTGCCAGCAGCTTAATTTCTAGCGGGGCAGATACGCAGTATTTT	CASSLISSGADTQYF
.	.	TRBJ2-1	TRBV11-1	TGTGCCAGCACCGGAGGGGTATATGAGCAGTTCTTC	CASTGGVYEQFF
.	.	TRBJ1-2	TRBV19	TGTGCCAGCTGGACCGTGCATGGCTACACCTTC	CASWTVHGYTF
.	few	TRBJ2-1	TRBV6-5	TGTGCCAGCAGTTCGATGAATGAGCAGTTCTTC	CASSSMNEQFF
.	few	TRBJ2-2	TRBV7-3	TGTGCCAGCAGCTCCGAACCGAACACCGGGGAGCTGTTTTTT	CASSSEPNTGELFF
.	.	TRBJ2-1	TRBV7-8	TGTGCCAGCAGCCAGGGGCGGGGGACTGGTTACAATGAGCAGTTCTTC	CASSQGRGTGYNEQFF
TRBD2	.	TRBJ2-7	TRBV19	TGTGCCAGTCAGGTGACTAGCGGGCTTTACTACGAGCAGTACTTC	CASQVTSGLYYEQYF
TRBD2	many	TRBJ2-3	TRBV12-3/TRBV12-4	TGTGCCAGCAGCTACGGGGGGGATACGCAGTATTTT	CASSYGGDTQYF
.	.	TRBJ2-1	TRBV6-2/TRBV6-3	TGTGCCAGCGGGGGGTTCTACAATGAGCAGTTCTTC	CASGGFYNEQFF
.	many	TRBJ1-2	TRBV20-1	TGCAGTGCTAGAGATCCGTTGAGTGGCTATGGCTACACCTTC	CSARDPLSGYGYTF
.	few	TRBJ2-3	TRBV3-1	TGTGCCAGCAGCCAAGACGCGGGTGGGGGGACAGATACGCAGTATTTT	CASSQDAGGGTDTQYF
.	.	TRBJ1-6	TRBV9	TGTGCCAGCAGCGGGGTGGGGAGCTCCTATAATTCACCCCTCCACTTT	CASSGVGSSYNSPLHF
TRBD1	.	TRBJ1-2	TRBV27	TGTGCCAGCAGGACTGCAGGGGGCTATAACTATGGCTACACCTTC	CASRTAGGYNYGYTF
.	.	TRBJ2-7	TRBV10-2	TGCGCCAGCAGAGATCTGGGGGCACCCTACGAGCAGTACTTC	CASRDLGAPYEQYF
.	.	TRBJ1-5	TRBV28	TGTGCCAGCAGTTTAGGCAATTCTTGGCATTTT	CASSLGNSWHF
.	.	TRBJ2-3	TRBV5-1	TGCGCCAGCAGCCAAGCTTGGGATTCGGGGGGCGCTAGCACAGATACGCAGTATTTT	CASSQAWDSGGASTDTQYF
.	.	TRBJ2-5	TRBV29-1	TGCAGCCTGACTTGGCCGGGGCGGGGAGAGACCCAGTACTTC	CSLTWPGRGETQYF
.	.	TRBJ2-2	TRBV4-2	TGTGCCAGCAGCCATTCGCAAGGGCCGAACACCGGGGAGCTGTTTTTT	CASSHSQGPNTGELFF
.	.	TRBJ1-4	TRBV7-2	TGTGCCAGCAGCTCGCTCCTGGTGGGTGATAATGAAAAACTGTTTTTT	CASSSLLVGDNEKLFF
TRBD2	few	TRBJ2-1	TRBV9	TGTGCCAGCAGCGTCCAACTAGCGGGGGGAGACAATGAGCAGTTCTTC	CASSVQLAGGDNEQFF
TRBD1	few	TRBJ2-2	TRBV7-8	TGTGCCAGCATCAACCCAGGGACAGGACCCACCGGGGAGCTGTTTTTT	CASINPGTGPTGELFF
TRBD2	.	TRBJ2-1	TRBV4-3	TGCGCCAGCAGCCAATTGCTTGCGGGGGGGCCCTACAATGAGCAGTTCTTC	CASSQLLAGGPYNEQFF
.	.	TRBJ2-3	TRBV25-1	TGTGCCAGCAGTGAATATAGCCAGCCTACGCAGTATTTT	CASSEYSQPTQYF
.	few	TRBJ1-4	TRBV27	TGTGCCAGCAGTTCAACAATGGGAAGTGAAAAACTGTTTTTT	CASSSTMGSEKLFF
.	few	TRBJ1-2	TRBV12-3/TRBV12-4	TGTGCCAGCAGTCCCTACAGGGATCCCTACTATGGCTACACCTTC	CASSPYRDPYYGYTF
.	few	TRBJ2-4	TRBV20-1	TGCAGTGCAGTCTTGGGGGGTGGCATTCAGTACTTC	CSAVLGGGIQYF